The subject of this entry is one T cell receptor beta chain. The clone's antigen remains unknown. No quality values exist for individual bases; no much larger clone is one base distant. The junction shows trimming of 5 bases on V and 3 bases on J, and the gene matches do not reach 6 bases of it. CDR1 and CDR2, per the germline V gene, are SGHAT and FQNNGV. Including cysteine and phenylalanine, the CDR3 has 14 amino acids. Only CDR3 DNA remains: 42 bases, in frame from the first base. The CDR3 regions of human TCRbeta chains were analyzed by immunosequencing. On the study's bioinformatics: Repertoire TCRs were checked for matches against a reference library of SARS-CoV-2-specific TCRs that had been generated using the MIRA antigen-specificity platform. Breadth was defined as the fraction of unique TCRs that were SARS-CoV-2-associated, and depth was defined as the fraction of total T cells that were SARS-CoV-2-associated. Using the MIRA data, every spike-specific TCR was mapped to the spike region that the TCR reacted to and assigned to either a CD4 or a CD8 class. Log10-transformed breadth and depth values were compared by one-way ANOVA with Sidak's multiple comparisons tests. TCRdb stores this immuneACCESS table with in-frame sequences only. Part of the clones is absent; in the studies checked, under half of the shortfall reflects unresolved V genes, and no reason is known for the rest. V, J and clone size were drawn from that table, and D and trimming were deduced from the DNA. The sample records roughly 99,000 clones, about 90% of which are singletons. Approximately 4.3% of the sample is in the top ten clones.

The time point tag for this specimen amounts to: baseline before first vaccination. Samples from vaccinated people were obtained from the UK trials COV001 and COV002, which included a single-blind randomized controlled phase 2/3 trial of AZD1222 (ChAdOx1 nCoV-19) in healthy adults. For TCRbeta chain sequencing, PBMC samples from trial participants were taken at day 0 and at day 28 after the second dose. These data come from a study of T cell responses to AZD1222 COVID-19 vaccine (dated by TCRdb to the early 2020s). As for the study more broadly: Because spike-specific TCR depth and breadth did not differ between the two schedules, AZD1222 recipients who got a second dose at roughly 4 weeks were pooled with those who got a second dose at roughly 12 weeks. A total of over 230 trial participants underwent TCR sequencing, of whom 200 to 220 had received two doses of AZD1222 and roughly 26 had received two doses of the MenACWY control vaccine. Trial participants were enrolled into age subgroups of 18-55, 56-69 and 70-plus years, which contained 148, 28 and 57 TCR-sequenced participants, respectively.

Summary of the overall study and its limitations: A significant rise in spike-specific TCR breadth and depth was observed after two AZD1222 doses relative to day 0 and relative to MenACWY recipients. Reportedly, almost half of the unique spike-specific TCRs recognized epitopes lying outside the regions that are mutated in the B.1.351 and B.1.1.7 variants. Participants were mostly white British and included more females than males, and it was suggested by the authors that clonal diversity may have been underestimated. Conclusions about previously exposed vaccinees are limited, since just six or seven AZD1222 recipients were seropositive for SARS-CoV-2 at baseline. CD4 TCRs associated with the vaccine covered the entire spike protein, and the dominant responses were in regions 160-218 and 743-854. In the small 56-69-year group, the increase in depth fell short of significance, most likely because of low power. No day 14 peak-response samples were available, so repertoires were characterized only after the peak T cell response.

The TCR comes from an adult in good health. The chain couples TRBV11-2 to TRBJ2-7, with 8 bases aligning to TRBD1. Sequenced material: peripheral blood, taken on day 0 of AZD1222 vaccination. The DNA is TGTGCCAGCAGCCGTGGACAGGGTCTCTACGAGCAGTACTTC. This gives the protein CASSRGQGLYEQYF. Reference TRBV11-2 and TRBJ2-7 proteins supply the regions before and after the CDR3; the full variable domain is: EAGVAQSPRYKIIEKRQSVAFWCNPISGHATLYWYQQILGQGPKLLIQFQNNGVVDDSQLPKDRFSAERLKGVDSTLKIQPAKLEDSAVYLCASSRGQGLYEQYFGPGTRLTVT.